This T cell receptor (beta chain) was recovered during a study of cytomegalovirus exposure and HLA in healthy donors. The V end lost 1 base, the J end lost 8 bases, and 6 bases lay between the germline ends. Germline V gives CDR1 MNHNS, CDR2 SASEGT. The CDR3 loop spans 12 amino acids. Unrecorded for this donor was the CMV serostatus. Amplification used 60 Vbeta primers and 13 Jbeta primers. Produced via immunoSEQ multiplex PCR; TCRdb's table is partial and in-frame only. The data show some 140,000 clones, around 63% seen once. As regards this clone: Antigen unknown.

General study points: Productive rates of about 90% or about 30% were seen for most TCR beta V segments in an earlier analysis.

The J gene is TRBJ2-1, the V gene TRBV6-1; D ambiguous. The clonotype originates from a human donor in good health. The sequencing sample was made of PBMCs. In nucleotides, the CDR3 is TGTGCCAGCAGTGAAGTACGGTATGAGCAGTTCTTC. Translation gives CASSEVRYEQFF.